The clone carrying this T cell receptor beta chain was found a few times. As handled by the study authors: Nucleated cell counts were estimated from reference gene primer amplification. The method was immunoSEQ multiplex PCR; TCRdb's version includes in-frame clones alone and lacks a portion of them. V and J calls and clone size are those listed in that table; D and trimming were worked out from the DNA. The top ten clones hold around 40% of a sample with around 40,000 clones, 80% of them seen once. The sample comes from a study of blood T cell repertoires in COVID-19. The wider study: PBMCs, B-cell-depleted T cells, or T cells were the source of the cDNA or gDNA that made up the material.

V was trimmed by 0 bases and J by 1 base, leaving 10 bases between them. The CDR3 covers 15 residues. Germline CDR1 is SEHNR and CDR2 is FQNEAQ (reference sequence). This sequence was found in a man aged 80 or over with active or convalescent COVID-19. Material: peripheral blood. The chain links TRBV7-9 to TRBJ2-7, with D possibly being TRBD1 (5 bases). The CDR3: CASSLAGAPSYEQYF. The CDR3, as DNA: TGTGCCAGCAGCTTAGCAGGGGCGCCGTCCTACGAGCAGTACTTC.